What follows are 29 T cell receptor beta chains derived from one specimen sequenced in a study of CD8 T cells in ankylosing spondylitis. TCRdb fed the 5' RACE reads into MiXCR, producing one record per CDR3 protein. The repertoire consists of some 37,000 distinct CDR3 sequences, with around an eighth occurring once and the leading ten covering roughly 30%. The sequencing sample was made of synovial fluid, either unsorted or a sorted T cell fraction (not recorded which). The receptors here all came from a male donor with ankylosing spondylitis.

This chain joins TRBV6-2 or TRBV6-3 and TRBJ2-7, with 15 bases fitting TRBD2. Trimming took 2 bases from V and 6 from J; bases not matched to a gene: 2. CDR3 length: 15 residues. CDR1 and CDR2 (germline): MNHEY, SVGEGT. CDR3 in amino acids: CASSYLGLAGGEQYF. The CDR3 region has the DNA TGTGCCAGCAGTTACCTGGGACTAGCGGGAGGCGAGCAGTACTTC.

This clonotype is large within its sample. The chain joins TRBV4-1 to TRBJ2-7; maybe TRBD1 (5 bases). Germline V gene sequence: CDR1 MGHRA, CDR2 YSYEKL. V dropped 1 base and J dropped 2 bases, with 6 bases sitting between them. The CDR3 spans 13 residues. The CDR3 reads CASSQVRAYEQYF. CDR3 nucleotide sequence: TGCGCCAGCAGCCAAGTCAGGGCCTACGAGCAGTACTTC.

This clonotype was seen only a few times. V is TRBV7-8 and J is TRBJ1-2, with D maybe TRBD1 (6 bases). The germline V gene encodes CDR1 SGHVS and CDR2 FQNEAQ. Trimming left V 6 bases short and J 4 bases short, with 15 bases between. CDR3 length: 14 residues. The CDR3 here is CASSKDSTGYGYTF. The CDR3, as DNA: TGTGCCAGCAGTAAGGACAGTACTGGCTATGGCTACACCTTC.

The chain links TRBV19 to TRBJ2-1; a weak D match, TRBD2 (7 bases). The length of the CDR3 is 19 residues. Trimming took 5 bases from V and 8 from J, leaving 31 bases between them. In germline, CDR1 is LNHDA, CDR2 SQIVND (reference sequence). CDR3 in DNA: TGTGCCAGTAGTCTCCACGGGACTACAGATAGGGGGATTCGAGATGAGCAGTTCTTC. Residues: CASSLHGTTDRGIRDEQFF.

This clonotype was detected ten times or more. The rearrangement uses TRBV5-1 and TRBJ1-5; TRBD1 might be the D (5 bases). The CDR3 extends over 14 amino acids. Germline assignment: CDR1 SGHRS and CDR2 YFSETQ. The V end was cut by 0 bases, the J end by 5 bases, with 9 bases between. CDR3 sequence (DNA): TGCGCCAGCAGCTTGGCGTGGGGCCATCAGCCCCAGCATTTT. It codes for CASSLAWGHQPQHF.

This clonotype was seen ten or more times. This chain joins TRBV9 and TRBJ1-4, with 8 nucleotides matching TRBD1. CDR1 and CDR2 from the germline V gene are SGDLS and YYNGEE. The CDR3 loop spans 14 amino acids. With V trimmed by 3 bases and J by 6 bases, 4 bases remained unmatched. The CDR3 here is CASSGTGLDEKLFF. The CDR3 DNA reads TGTGCCAGCAGCGGGACAGGGTTGGATGAAAAACTGTTTTTT.

CDR3 in amino acids: CASSQLAGEINEQFF. DNA of the CDR3: TGTGCCAGCAGCCAACTAGCGGGGGAGATAAATGAGCAGTTCTTC. The chain employs TRBV7-2 and TRBJ2-1; 11 bases are shared with TRBD2. V was clipped by 5 bases and J by 7 bases; unmatched bases: 7. This CDR3 contains 15 residues. Germline V gene lookup returns CDR1 SGHTA and CDR2 FQGNSA.

This clonotype showed up just a few times. The genes are TRBV6-4 and TRBJ2-3; D might be TRBD2 (6 bases). Trimming left V 4 bases short and J 4 bases short, with 12 bases between. Per germline, CDR1 MRHNA and CDR2 SNTAGT. The CDR3 loop spans 14 amino acids. This CDR3 reads CASSVATSSDTQYF. In DNA form, the CDR3 reads TGTGCCAGCAGTGTCGCAACTAGCTCAGATACGCAGTATTTT.

The chain is built from TRBV28 and TRBJ2-7, with 11 positions matching TRBD1. This CDR3 is 14 amino acids long. V dropped 5 bases and J dropped 3; count of bases not matched to a gene: 3. Germline CDR1 is MDHEN and CDR2 is SYDVKM. CDR3 nucleotides: TGTGCCAGCAGTCGGACAGGGGGCGGCTACGAGCAGTACTTC. Protein product: CASSRTGGGYEQYF.

This clonotype was found many times. The J gene is TRBJ1-5, the V gene TRBV6-1, with a possible D match to TRBD1 (5 bases). V was pared by 6 bases and J by 5 bases, with 23 bases between. Per the germline V gene, CDR1 is MNHNS and CDR2 is SASEGT. The CDR3 is 17 amino acids. The chain's CDR3 is CASSPGLYRLTDQPQHF. The CDR3 nucleotides read TGTGCCAGCAGCCCGGGACTCTACCGCTTAACGGATCAGCCCCAGCATTTT.

The table lists this clonotype with a few counts. This rearrangement joins TRBV10-3 to TRBJ2-3; 13 positions agree with TRBD2. Germline trimming cut 6 bases from V and 2 bases from J; bases unmatched to any gene: 5. This CDR3 is built from 16 residues. Germline V CDR1 and CDR2: ENHRY, SYGVKD. DNA of the CDR3: TGTGCCATCAGAACCGGGACTAGCGGGGCCACAGATACGCAGTATTTT. It translates to CAIRTGTSGATDTQYF.

This clonotype occurred a few times. The CDR3 spells CASSFGRFHYEQYF. CDR3 DNA sequence: TGTGCCAGCAGCTTTGGGAGGTTCCACTACGAGCAGTACTTC. The chain employs TRBV7-8 and TRBJ2-7, with a tentative D call TRBD2 (6 bases). Germline CDR1 SGHVS, CDR2 FQNEAQ. There are 14 residues in the CDR3. Between the trimmed V and J ends, which lost 3 bases and 3 bases, there was a span of 12 bases.

This clonotype has ten or more counts. This rearrangement joins TRBV7-9 to TRBJ1-1; unclear D gene. There are 11 residues in the CDR3. The V end lost 1 base, the J end lost 9 bases, and 6 bases lay between the germline ends. CDR1 SEHNR and CDR2 FQNEAQ come from the germline V gene (reference sequence). CDR3 DNA: TGTGCCAGCAGCTTAGAGAACCAAGCTTTCTTT. As protein: CASSLENQAFF.

The chain is built from TRBV13 and TRBJ1-2; 8 positions match TRBD1. Trimming cost V 5 bases and J 8 bases; bases outside gene matches: 7. Germline V gives CDR1 PRHDT, CDR2 FYEKMQ (reference sequence). The CDR3 runs to 13 residues. In DNA, the CDR3 is TGTGCCAGCAGCCCTCCCTCAGGGGGCGGCTACACCTTC. Translation gives CASSPPSGGGYTF.

This chain uses TRBV4-3 with TRBJ2-7, with D possibly being TRBD1 or TRBD2 (5 bases each). The length of the CDR3 is 14 residues. The V end lost 2 bases, the J end lost 0 bases, and 8 bases lay between the germline ends. The V gene's germline CDR1 is LGHNA and CDR2 YSLEER. CDR3 nucleotides: TGCGCCAGCAGCCAACGGGGACGCTCCTACGAGCAGTACTTC. Residues: CASSQRGRSYEQYF.

This clonotype was recorded at least ten times. The chain is built from TRBV4-2 and TRBJ1-1, with 9 bases identical to TRBD1. The V gene's germline CDR1 is LGHNA and CDR2 YNFKEQ. J gave up 11 bases and V 4 bases, and 11 bases lay outside the gene matches. The CDR3 length is 14 residues. The CDR3 sequence: CASSPGTGPQGAFF. CDR3 coding DNA: TGTGCCAGCAGCCCCGGGACAGGGCCCCAGGGGGCTTTCTTT.

For this clonotype: A much larger clone is a single base away; this may be a read error. The chain has TRBV27 and TRBJ1-5; D unresolved. The germline V and J ends were trimmed by 3 bases and 0 bases, with 9 bases remaining between them. The CDR3 totals 15 residues. CDR1 MNHEY and CDR2 SMNVEV come from the germline V gene (reference sequence). The chain's CDR3 is CASSFQQYSNQPQHF. The CDR3 DNA reads as TGTGCCAGCAGTTTCCAACAGTATAGCAATCAGCCCCAGCATTTT.

In its sample, this clonotype was seen once. The chain carries TRBV7-9 and TRBJ2-2, with 9 bases that match TRBD1. The CDR3 extends over 15 amino acids. CDR1 and CDR2 (germline): SEHNR, FQNEAQ (reference sequence). Trimming took 4 bases from V and 5 from J; bases not matched to a gene: 5. The CDR3 sequence: CASSSRQGGTGELFF. The CDR3, as DNA: TGTGCCAGCAGCTCGAGACAGGGGGGGACCGGGGAGCTGTTTTTT.

This clonotype was detected ten times or more. In DNA form, the CDR3 reads TGCAGTGCTACCCTCGGACAGGGAGAGATATCCGAGCAGTACTTC. Protein product: CSATLGQGEISEQYF. The chain uses TRBV20-1 and TRBJ2-7; TRBD1 agrees at 8 bases. The CDR3 is 15 residues long. Per the germline V gene, CDR1 is DFQATT and CDR2 is SNEGSKA (reference sequence). V was clipped by 4 bases and J by 6 bases; unmatched bases: 14.

The DNA for the CDR3 is TGTGCCAGCAGTTCCTTGGGACATTTCTACGAGCAGTACTTC. Translating gives CASSSLGHFYEQYF. The chain has TRBV27 and TRBJ2-7; D is perhaps TRBD1 (6 bases). Germline V gene lookup returns CDR1 MNHEY and CDR2 SMNVEV (reference sequence). The ends were cut back, 4 bases at V and 3 bases at J, with 13 bases in the middle. The length of the CDR3 is 14 residues.

This clonotype was detected ten times or more. The CDR3 is CSTKDGANDYEQYF. The CDR3, as DNA: TGCAGTACCAAGGACGGGGCCAACGACTACGAGCAGTACTTC. The chain has TRBV20-1 and TRBJ2-7; D assignment may be TRBD1 or TRBD2 (5 bases each). Germline loops: CDR1 DFQATT, CDR2 SNEGSKA (reference sequence). The length of the CDR3 is 14 residues. V lost 8 bases and J lost 3, with 20 bases in between.

Many counts were recorded for this clonotype. The chain couples TRBV24-1 to TRBJ2-4; TRBD2 agrees at 10 bases. V shed 2 bases and J 0 bases; nucleotides not matched to a gene: 15. The length of the CDR3 is 21 residues. The germline V gene encodes CDR1 KGHDR and CDR2 SFDVKD. The CDR3 sequence: CATSDSPGGGLATPAKNIQYF. CDR3 DNA sequence: TGTGCCACCAGTGATTCGCCGGGCGGGGGACTAGCGACCCCAGCCAAAAACATTCAGTACTTC.

CDR3 residues: CASSLGTVSGYTF. The CDR3 DNA is TGTGCCAGCAGCCTCGGGACAGTGAGCGGCTACACCTTC. The J gene is TRBJ1-2, the V gene TRBV7-6, with TRBD1 matching over 7 bases. This CDR3 has 13 residues. Losses at the gene ends were 5 bases for V and 8 bases for J; bases not matched to a gene: 8. CDR1 and CDR2 (germline): SGHVS, FNYEAQ.

Points on this clonotype: Germline and junction disagree at one end, which may indicate a read error. The V gene is TRBV7-6, the J gene TRBJ2-1, with 11 nucleotides matching TRBD2. This CDR3 contains 20 residues. Per germline, CDR1 SGHVS and CDR2 FNYEAQ. The CDR3 coding sequence is TGTGCCAGCAGCTTAGATGGGAGACTAGCGGGACTCAGAATTAGAAATGAGCAGTTCTTT. Its translation: CASSLDGRLAGLRIRNEQFF.

This clonotype showed up just a few times. The V call is TRBV7-6, the J call TRBJ2-7; 10 nucleotides line up with TRBD2. The CDR3 covers 17 residues. J was trimmed by 0 bases and V by 5 bases; bases with no gene match: 10. Germline V lookup: CDR1 SGHVS, CDR2 FNYEAQ. CDR3 bases: TGTGCCAGCAGCCGTCCTTTTAGCGGGGGGAGCTCCTACGAGCAGTACTTC. Its protein product is CASSRPFSGGSSYEQYF.

The chain employs TRBV30 and TRBJ2-7; the D is unclear. The germline V gene encodes CDR1 GTSNPN and CDR2 SVGIG (reference sequence). CDR3 size: 17 residues. V shed 3 bases and J shed 6 bases, with 27 bases lying between them. As DNA, the CDR3 is TGTGCCTGGAGCGGCAAGGTGAGGTACCTATGGGAAGCCGAGCAGTACTTC. Translation: CAWSGKVRYLWEAEQYF.

This clonotype was observed a few times. The V and J genes are TRBV28 and TRBJ1-5; the D is unclear. Per germline, CDR1 MDHEN and CDR2 SYDVKM. V was pared by 5 bases and J by 6 bases, with 17 bases between. The CDR3 totals 15 residues. This chain's CDR3 is CASSVTSEAGQPQHF. The CDR3 nucleotides are TGTGCCAGCAGTGTGACGTCGGAAGCGGGTCAGCCCCAGCATTTT.

V gene TRBV15 combines with J gene TRBJ2-6; D remains ambiguous. Per germline, CDR1 LNHNV and CDR2 YYDKDF (reference sequence). The CDR3 extends over 15 amino acids. V dropped 0 bases and J dropped 1 base, with 4 bases sitting between them. This CDR3 is CATSRDGSGANVLTF. The CDR3 DNA follows: TGTGCCACCAGCAGAGATGGATCTGGGGCCAACGTCCTGACTTTC.

This clonotype was counted ten times or more. The chain links TRBV6-4 to TRBJ2-3, with 7 bases identical to TRBD2. There are 14 residues in the CDR3. Germline V gives CDR1 MRHNA, CDR2 SNTAGT. The ends lost 4 bases at V and 0 bases at J; junction bases unmatched: 1. DNA of the CDR3: TGTGCCAGCAGTGGCGGGGGTAGCACAGATACGCAGTATTTT. Its protein is CASSGGGSTDTQYF.